This TCR beta chain was identified during a study of Ad26.COV2.S vaccination and SARS-CoV-2 variants (dated by TCRdb to the early 2020s). In terms of the full investigation: Vaccine-arm donors came from COV1001, a multicentre, randomized, double-blind, placebo-controlled phase I-IIa trial of Ad26.COV2.S in healthy adults. TCRbeta repertoire sequencing served as the tool for gauging how specific and how broad the SARS-CoV-2-reactive T cell receptors were following Ad26.COV2.S vaccination. Trial participants were randomized into five groups of five, in which low-dose or high-dose Ad26.COV2.S was given once or twice, or placebo was given on both occasions. Ad26.COV2.S was administered intramuscularly at 5 x 10^10 or 1 x 10^11 viral particles, either as a single shot or as two shots given 56 days apart. Investigators did not know the trial group allocation while performing experiments and assessing outcomes. A total of around 32 samples were included in the TCR-sequenced set, comprising around 19 Ad26.COV2.S vaccine recipients, 5 placebo recipients and 8 SARS-CoV-2 convalescent individuals. The research as a whole found: Comparing responses between vaccine doses or regimens was not something the study was powered to do. Higher spike-specific TCR breadth was observed in Ad26.COV2.S recipients than in placebo recipients (P = 0.0014). The authors noted that total T cell responses may have been underestimated by the TCR breadth and depth analyses. After vaccination, substantial breadth of spike-specific CD8+ and CD4+ T cell responses was reported. Comparable non-spike TCR breadth was observed between vaccine and placebo recipients, consistent with only spike being contained in the vaccine.

V loses 2 bases, J loses 7 bases, and the germline ends lie 11 bases apart. Including cysteine and phenylalanine, the CDR3 has 13 amino acids. Only CDR3 DNA is held: 39 bases, read in frame from base 1. CDR1 and CDR2 are drawn from the germline V gene (reference sequence): LGHDT, YNNKEL. The treatment or condition label corresponds to: over 15 received Ad26.COV2.S at low or high dose, single or two shots; five or six received placebo; per-sample allocation not given. For vaccine and placebo recipients, the sequenced repertoires came from samples collected on day 63 after the first injection. In Cohort 1b, about 25 adults aged 18-55 years were enrolled at a single site in Boston, USA, between 29 July and 7 August 2020. As a vaccine, Ad26.COV2.S was a replication-incompetent adenovirus type 26 vector that expressed a prefusion-stabilized SARS-CoV-2 spike protein derived from the original Wuhan strain.

Points on this clone: Its recognized antigen is unknown. Base qualities were left out, and no much larger clone turns up one base away.

The immunoSEQ Assay was used to sequence TCRbeta CDR3 regions. After extraction, genomic DNA underwent amplification by bias-controlled multiplex PCR, followed by high-throughput sequencing. Per the original workflow: To quantify the absolute abundance of every unique TCRbeta CDR3 region, sequences were collapsed and filtered. T cell fraction was estimated by normalizing TCRbeta template counts to usable DNA, which was measured by amplifying reference genes present in all nucleated cells. Repertoire TCRs were annotated as SARS-CoV-2-specific when V gene, CDR3 amino acid sequence and J gene were exactly matched to a known reactive TCR set. The reference SARS-CoV-2 TCR set was derived from MIRA and filtered for enrichment in COVID-19-positive ImmuneCODE repertoires, a step that removed public or cross-reactive TCRs. Using the MIRA antigens, annotated TCRs were further analysed by specific ORF or by position within an ORF. Breadth was defined as the number of annotated unique rearrangements divided by the total number of unique productive rearrangements, and depth was defined as the summed frequency of the annotated unique rearrangements. Group comparisons of TCR breadth used two-sided Wilcoxon rank-sum tests. Entries here come from immuneACCESS through TCRdb and include only in-frame sequences with V and J called. Some clones fail to appear in such tables; in the studies checked, an unresolved V gene covers under half of the shortfall, and the cause of the remainder is unknown. That table furnishes V, J and clone size, whereas the DNA furnished D and trimming. The sample table records roughly 450,000 clones; around 90% of these occur just once. Of the sample, more than 10% falls within the top ten clones.

Sample: peripheral blood, taken in a trial of Ad26.COV2.S vaccine versus placebo. The chain links TRBV3-1 (or the pseudogene TRBV3-2) with TRBJ1-1; the D segment cannot be called with confidence. The origin of this receptor is a person aged 18 to 65 who received the Ad26.COV2.S COVID-19 vaccine or a placebo. The CDR3 loop reads CASSQSSRVEAFF. The nucleotide sequence is given as TGTGCCAGCAGCCAAAGTTCAAGGGTTGAAGCTTTCTTT.